The clone carrying this T cell receptor beta chain was detected ten times or more. Its target is not known. Trimming at V came to 4 bases and at J to 3 bases, leaving 5 bases not matched to a gene. Germline CDR1 is LNHDA and CDR2 is SQIVND (reference sequence). The CDR3 length is 14 residues. This sample's TCRbeta library carried unique molecular identifier barcodes. MiXCR, run by TCRdb on the PCR reads, gives a single entry per CDR3 protein. The sample includes 150,000 to 250,000 distinct CDR3 sequences, about 6% seen only once; the top ten take 4.5% to 5.5%. This specimen belongs to a study of T-cell reconstitution after alpha-beta-depleted transplantation in children. Whole-study findings and limits: High day-60 TCRbeta diversity in some patients came from surviving recipient T cells and thymic progenitors. T-cell numbers and diversity one year post-transplant derived largely from freshly generated T cells. The study reportedly traced alpha-beta T cells about two months after transplant to several hundred expanded graft clones.

Sample: PBMCs, taken before TCRalphabeta/CD19-depleted stem cell transplant. The chain recombines TRBV19 with TRBJ2-7; TRBD1 matches 8 bases. This clonotype originated in a girl less than two years old with combined immunodeficiency, due to receive a stem cell transplant. The DNA for the CDR3 is TGTGCCAGTAGTAACCAGGGGGCATTCTACGAGCAGTACTTC. It translates to CASSNQGAFYEQYF.